A selection of T cell receptor beta chains follows, all from one sample in a study of cytomegalovirus exposure and HLA in healthy donors. Here immunoSEQ multiplex PCR was the method, and the copy in TCRdb shows in-frame clones only, minus some. The sample consists of 250,000 or so clones, nearly 90% of them appearing once. Source material: PBMCs. The receptors were gathered from a woman aged 18 to 35 in good health and CMV-seronegative. Both conserved end residues are part of each CDR3. The D gene is left open where the match is weak. Size is stated for part of the rows, as once, few or many counts, or as a class when the clone is expanded.

TRBV19,TRBJ2-4,.,.,CASIPAENIQYF,TGTGCCAGTATCCCAGCGGAAAACATTCAGTACTTC
TRBV29-1,TRBJ1-2,.,.,CSVGDFNYGYTF,TGCAGCGTGGGGGACTTTAACTATGGCTACACCTTC
TRBV14,TRBJ2-1,TRBD2,.,CASSLLAGGAQEQFF,TGTGCCAGCAGCCTCCTAGCGGGGGGGGCGCAAGAGCAGTTCTTC
TRBV4-1,TRBJ1-2,TRBD1,.,CASSQDAGGTTGYTF,TGCGCCAGCAGCCAAGACGCAGGGGGCACTACGGGCTACACCTTC
TRBV5-4,TRBJ2-7,TRBD2,.,CASSAGTSGHYEQYF,TGTGCCAGCAGCGCAGGGACTAGCGGACACTACGAGCAGTACTTC
TRBV28,TRBJ2-1,TRBD1,once,CASSLTRQGVFYNEQFF,TGTGCCAGCAGTTTGACGAGACAGGGGGTCTTCTACAATGAGCAGTTCTTC
TRBV6-5,TRBJ2-4,TRBD2,.,CASSPGGPGKNIQYF,TGTGCCAGCAGTCCGGGGGGGCCCGGCAAAAACATTCAGTACTTC
TRBV14,TRBJ2-7,.,.,CASSPGQISYEQYF,TGTGCCAGCAGCCCTGGACAAATATCCTACGAGCAGTACTTC
TRBV19,TRBJ2-3,TRBD2,.,CASTGLAGSTDTQYF,TGTGCCAGTACAGGACTAGCGGGGAGCACAGATACGCAGTATTTT
TRBV7-2,TRBJ2-2,TRBD1,.,CASSSRTGGTGELFF,TGTGCCAGCAGCTCCAGGACAGGGGGCACCGGGGAGCTGTTTTTT
TRBV7-8,TRBJ2-1,.,.,CASSLASHLEQFF,TGTGCCAGCAGCTTAGCTAGCCACCTTGAGCAGTTCTTC
TRBV5-6,TRBJ2-2,TRBD1,.,CASSSGQGALGELFF,TGTGCCAGCAGCTCCGGACAGGGGGCTCTCGGGGAGCTGTTTTTT
TRBV27,TRBJ2-1,.,once,CASSLTRNEQFF,TGTGCCAGCAGTTTAACGAGGAATGAGCAGTTCTTC
TRBV27,TRBJ1-2,TRBD1,.,CASSPRQGRGYTF,TGTGCCAGCAGTCCCAGACAGGGAAGGGGCTACACCTTC